Sequencing of this T cell receptor (beta chain) was carried out in a study of blood T cell repertoires in COVID-19. Study-wide context: Some COVID-19 samples were acute and others convalescent; all came from the United States, Italy and Spain. From T cells, B-cell-depleted T cells, or PBMCs came the material, which was cDNA or gDNA.

Authors' analysis steps: Reference gene primer amplification gave nucleated cell count estimates. Sequencing used immunoSEQ multiplex PCR; TCRdb keeps in-frame clones, though not all of them. For V, J and clone size, that table is used; D and trimming come from the DNA. Here the sample spans some 170,000 clones, 82% being singletons. Germline V gene lookup returns CDR1 KGHSH and CDR2 LQKENI. V gave up 5 bases and J gave up 3 bases; unmatched junction bases: 9. The CDR3 loop spans 15 amino acids. The chain carries TRBV18 and TRBJ1-1; 7 nucleotides match TRBD1. The receptor comes from a woman between 65 and 79 years old with acute or convalescent COVID-19. The sample was peripheral blood. CDR3: CASSTTGVKDTEAFF. The CDR3 region has the DNA TGTGCCAGCTCAACAACAGGGGTGAAGGACACTGAAGCTTTCTTT.